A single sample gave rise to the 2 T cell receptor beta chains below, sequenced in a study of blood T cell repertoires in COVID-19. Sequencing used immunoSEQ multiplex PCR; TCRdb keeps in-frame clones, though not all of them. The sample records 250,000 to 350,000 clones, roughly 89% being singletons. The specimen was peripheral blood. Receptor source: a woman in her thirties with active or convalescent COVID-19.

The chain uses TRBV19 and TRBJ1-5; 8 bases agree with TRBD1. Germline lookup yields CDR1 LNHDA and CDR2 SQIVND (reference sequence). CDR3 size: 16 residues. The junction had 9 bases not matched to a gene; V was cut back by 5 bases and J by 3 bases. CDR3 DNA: TGTGCCAGTAGTCTCCGGGAGGACAGGGCCAATCAGCCCCAGCATTTT. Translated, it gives CASSLREDRANQPQHF.

The chain's CDR3 is CASSKGTGPSNTEAFF. For the CDR3, the DNA is TGTGCCAGCAGCAAGGGGACAGGGCCTTCGAACACTGAAGCTTTCTTT. This chain joins TRBV21-1 and TRBJ1-1; the table gives TRBD1 as D, unverified against the DNA. TRBV21-1 corresponds to a pseudogene. The CDR3 consists of 16 residues.